These 26 T cell receptor beta chains came from one sample sequenced in a study of shared clonotypes between healthy human individuals. TCRdb keeps only in-frame clones here, not all; method: immunoSEQ multiplex PCR. Here the sample spans some 1,100,000 clones, about 84% being singletons. Source material: memory CD4+ T cells from PBMCs. The subset denotes: CD45RA-negative fraction. The receptors originated from a man aged 18 to 35 in good health. Some clones in this sample may be carry-over from other donors' samples.

The V call is TRBV30, the J call TRBJ2-3; maybe TRBD1 (5 bases). CDR1 and CDR2 from the germline V gene are GTSNPN and SVGIG (reference sequence). The germline V and J ends were trimmed by 0 bases and 2 bases, with 9 bases remaining between them. The CDR3 runs to 14 residues. The CDR3 protein is CAWSVQVHTDTQYF. Here the CDR3 DNA reads TGTGCCTGGAGTGTACAGGTCCACACAGATACGCAGTATTTT.

The V call is TRBV30, the J call TRBJ1-1, with 8 bases that match TRBD1. The germline CDR1 and CDR2 sequences are GTSNPN and SVGIG (reference sequence). There are 13 residues in the CDR3. J lost 5 bases, V lost 4 bases, and 6 bases had no gene match. In nucleotides, the CDR3 is TGTGCCTGGACAGGGGGCGAGGATACTGAAGCTTTCTTT. Protein: CAWTGGEDTEAFF.

The chain couples TRBV7-9 to TRBJ1-2; possibly TRBD1 for D (5 bases). The CDR3 extends over 16 amino acids. V lost 5 bases and J 5 bases, leaving 21 bases between the germline ends. CDR1 is SEHNR, CDR2 FQNEAQ, per germline (reference sequence). The CDR3 region has the DNA TGTGCCAGCAGCCCCTACTCGGGGGTTGATGGGTATGGCTACACCTTC. Its protein product is CASSPYSGVDGYGYTF. Full variable domain (outside the CDR3, taken from reference TRBV7-9 and TRBJ1-2): DTGVSQNPRHKITKRGQNVTFRCDPISEHNRLYWYRQTLGQGPEFLTYFQNEAQLEKSRLLSDRFSAERPKGSFSTLEIQRTEQGDSAMYLCASSPYSGVDGYGYTFGSGTRLTVV.

This clone was recorded once. The chain links TRBV5-1 to TRBJ2-2; the D gene is possibly TRBD1 (5 bases). This CDR3 is 15 amino acids long. Trimming cost V 1 base and J 6 bases, with 13 bases left between them. Germline lookup yields CDR1 SGHRS and CDR2 YFSETQ. CDR3 amino acids: CASSLQGAQAGELFF. CDR3 DNA sequence: TGCGCCAGCAGCTTGCAAGGGGCGCAGGCCGGGGAGCTGTTTTTT. The full variable domain, rest sourced from reference TRBV5-1 and TRBJ2-2, is KAGVTQTPRYLIKTRGQQVTLSCSPISGHRSVSWYQQTPGQGLQFLFEYFSETQRNKGNFPGRFSGRQFSNSRSEMNVSTLELGDSALYLCASSLQGAQAGELFFGEGSRLTVL.

This clone was seen only once. The rearrangement uses TRBV9 and TRBJ2-3; 11 nucleotides align to TRBD2. Germline V gene data show CDR1 as SGDLS and CDR2 as YYNGEE. V lost 1 base, J lost 6 bases, and 10 bases stayed unmatched. This CDR3 region has 17 residues. CDR3 DNA sequence: TGTGCCAGCAGCGTATTTCCGGCTAGCGGGAGGTACGATACGCAGTATTTT. It yields the protein CASSVFPASGRYDTQYF.

This clone was found once. The rearrangement uses TRBV5-4 and TRBJ2-5, with TRBD1 identical over 8 bases. The germline V gene has CDR1 SGHNT and CDR2 YYREEE (reference sequence). With 4 bases clipped from V and 4 bases from J, the junction kept 6 bases outside the gene matches. The CDR3 covers 14 residues. The CDR3 here is CASSPQTGAETQYF. The CDR3 DNA sequence: TGTGCCAGCAGCCCCCAGACAGGGGCAGAGACCCAGTACTTC.

This chain uses TRBV2 with TRBJ2-6, with 7 bases lining up with TRBD1. Trimming at V came to 10 bases and at J to 0 bases, leaving 6 bases not matched to a gene. Germline lookup yields CDR1 SNHLY and CDR2 FYNNEI. This CDR3 region has 15 residues. CDR3 DNA sequence: TGTGCCATATTGACAGGGCCCTCTGGGGCCAACGTCCTGACTTTC. It yields the protein CAILTGPSGANVLTF.

This clone was seen a handful of times. The sample has other DNA sequences that encode this CDR3 too. The chain links TRBV7-9 to TRBJ1-1; D is ambiguous. V gave up 3 bases and J gave up 1 base, with 6 bases separating them. The length of the CDR3 is 13 residues. CDR1 SEHNR and CDR2 FQNEAQ come from the germline V gene (reference sequence). The CDR3, as DNA: TGTGCCAGCAGCTTCGGCGGGAACACTGAAGCTTTCTTT. This sequence encodes CASSFGGNTEAFF.

V and J are TRBV28 and TRBJ2-1; 14 bases fit TRBD2. V lost 5 bases to trimming and J lost 1 base; unmatched junction nucleotides: 13. The CDR3 is 20 residues long. CDR1 MDHEN and CDR2 SYDVKM come from the germline V gene. The CDR3 spells CASSVLRTSGRSSSYNEQFF. CDR3 nucleotide sequence: TGTGCCAGCAGTGTACTTCGGACTAGCGGGAGGAGTAGTTCCTACAATGAGCAGTTCTTC.

This clone has a handful of counts. The chain links TRBV6-6 to TRBJ1-1; D gene uncertain. This CDR3 is 13 amino acids long. With 7 bases removed from V and 0 bases from J, the gap between germline ends came to 9 bases. Germline CDR1 and CDR2: MNHNY and SVGAGI (reference sequence). CDR3 coding DNA: TGTGCCAGCAAGACGGGAATGAACACTGAAGCTTTCTTT. Translated, it gives CASKTGMNTEAFF.

In its sample, this clone was seen a few times. The chain employs TRBV18 and TRBJ1-1, with 7 bases aligning to TRBD1. With 1 base clipped from V and 4 bases from J, the junction kept 15 bases outside the gene matches. The CDR3 is made up of 18 amino acids. The germline CDR1 and CDR2 sequences are KGHSH and LQKENI. CDR3 sequence: CASSPRSGISRGATEAFF. The CDR3 region has the DNA TGTGCCAGCTCACCACGATCGGGGATCAGCAGGGGGGCCACTGAAGCTTTCTTT.

This rearrangement joins TRBV10-3 to TRBJ2-7; tentative D call: TRBD2 (6 bases). Germline loops: CDR1 ENHRY, CDR2 SYGVKD. V lost 3 bases and J lost 3, with 9 bases in between. The CDR3 contains 13 residues. CDR3 residues: CAISELGGYEQYF. The CDR3 DNA sequence: TGTGCCATCAGTGAATTGGGAGGCTACGAGCAGTACTTC.

This clone occurred a few times. V and J are TRBV4-1 and TRBJ1-5; D call uncertain. Germline V gene data show CDR1 as MGHRA and CDR2 as YSYEKL. Trimming removed 8 bases from V and 0 bases from J, with 14 bases in between. This CDR3 comprises 15 residues. The CDR3 is CASRASGNSNQPQHF. The DNA of the CDR3 is TGCGCCAGCCGGGCGTCCGGTAATAGCAATCAGCCCCAGCATTTT.

The J gene is TRBJ1-5, the V gene TRBV19, with D unresolved. V was cut by 4 bases and J by 3 bases, with 7 bases left in between. Germline CDR1 is LNHDA and CDR2 is SQIVND (reference sequence). This CDR3 has 13 amino acids. CDR3 residues: CASSNAYNQPQHF. The CDR3, as DNA: TGTGCCAGTAGTAACGCCTACAATCAGCCCCAGCATTTT.

This chain links TRBV5-1 with TRBJ2-5; D unresolved. V dropped 0 bases and J dropped 4 bases, with 10 bases sitting between them. The CDR3 consists of 14 residues. In germline, CDR1 is SGHRS, CDR2 YFSETQ. The CDR3 is CASSLVPGGETQYF. CDR3 nucleotides: TGCGCCAGCAGCTTGGTTCCGGGTGGAGAGACCCAGTACTTC.

The chain has TRBV2 and TRBJ1-3; TRBD1 aligns across 9 bases. Germline CDR1 reads SNHLY; CDR2 reads FYNNEI. The CDR3 has 13 amino acids. V was pared by 6 bases and J by 4 bases, with 1 base of the junction left unmatched. For the CDR3, the DNA is TGTGCCAGCAGAGGGACAGGGGGAAACACCATATATTTT. It codes for CASRGTGGNTIYF.

J is TRBJ2-3 and V is TRBV30; weak D call: TRBD1 (6 bases). This CDR3 is built from 15 residues. Germline values: CDR1 GTSNPN, CDR2 SVGIG (reference sequence). V gave up 3 bases and J gave up 2 bases, with 15 bases separating them. The CDR3 DNA sequence: TGTGCCTGGAGGCTGACAGGACGGGCCACAGATACGCAGTATTTT. Protein: CAWRLTGRATDTQYF.

The chain recombines TRBV6-1 with TRBJ1-5; possibly TRBD1 for D (5 bases). CDR1 is MNHNS and CDR2 is SASEGT in the germline V gene. The length of the CDR3 is 17 residues. The V and J ends lost 2 bases and 11 bases respectively, with 25 bases between them. CDR3 in amino acids: CASSENFGVGGSGTQHF. In DNA, the CDR3 is TGTGCCAGCAGTGAAAATTTCGGCGTCGGGGGGTCGGGGACCCAGCATTTT.

This clone appeared a single time. This chain joins TRBV28 and TRBJ2-7; D not resolved. This CDR3 contains 16 residues. The germline V and J ends were trimmed by 4 bases and 4 bases, with 20 bases remaining between them. The V gene's germline CDR1 is MDHEN and CDR2 SYDVKM. CDR3 in DNA: TGTGCCAGCAGTTCCGACACTTCTCGCCCCGTTTACGAGCAGTACTTC. This codes for CASSSDTSRPVYEQYF.

V is TRBV28 and J is TRBJ2-1; 9 positions match TRBD1. CDR1 MDHEN and CDR2 SYDVKM come from the germline V gene. V lost 3 bases and J lost 4; bases outside the gene matches: 4. This CDR3 has 15 amino acids. This CDR3 is CASSFRDRVYNEQFF. CDR3 coding DNA: TGTGCCAGCAGTTTCAGGGACAGGGTATACAATGAGCAGTTCTTC.

As to this clone: Other nucleotide sequences in the sample specify the same CDR3. CDR3 residues: CASSLTGPGEKLFF. CDR3 coding DNA: TGCGCCAGCAGCTTGACAGGCCCTGGGGAAAAACTGTTTTTT. The rearrangement uses TRBV5-1 and TRBJ1-4; possible D gene TRBD1, 5 bases. The germline V and J ends were trimmed by 1 base and 8 bases, with 12 bases remaining between them. CDR3 size: 14 residues. CDR1 SGHRS and CDR2 YFSETQ come from the germline V gene.

The chain couples TRBV19 to TRBJ1-5, with D perhaps matching TRBD1 (5 bases). V was clipped by 3 bases and J by 11 bases, with 20 bases between them. This CDR3 spans 15 amino acids. CDR1 and CDR2 from the germline V gene are LNHDA and SQIVND (reference sequence). The CDR3 region is CASSMTGARRWSQHF. The CDR3 nucleotides are TGTGCCAGTAGTATGACCGGGGCCCGACGTTGGTCCCAGCATTTT.

V and J are TRBV5-1 and TRBJ1-1, with 7 positions matching TRBD1. The germline gives CDR1 SGHRS, CDR2 YFSETQ. This CDR3 has 15 amino acids. The ends lost 4 bases at V and 7 bases at J; junction bases unmatched: 13. Written as DNA, the CDR3 is TGCGCCAGCAGCGACTCTAGAACAGGGGAAAATGAAGCTTTCTTT. It codes for CASSDSRTGENEAFF.

The chain has TRBV5-1 and TRBJ1-5; TRBD1 matches 9 bases. Germline V gene lookup returns CDR1 SGHRS and CDR2 YFSETQ. CDR3 length: 14 amino acids. The V gene end was trimmed by 4 bases and the J gene end by 3 bases; junction bases not matched to a gene: 2. CDR3 amino acids: CASSRTGDNQPQHF. The CDR3 DNA sequence: TGCGCCAGCAGCCGGACAGGGGACAATCAGCCCCAGCATTTT.

This sequence joins TRBV15 and TRBJ2-5, with 8 bases that match TRBD1. J gave up 7 bases and V 0 bases, and 4 bases lay outside the gene matches. The germline gives CDR1 LNHNV, CDR2 YYDKDF (reference sequence). The CDR3 sequence is 14 residues long. The CDR3 DNA follows: TGTGCCACCAGCAGAGAATGGACAGGGCGGACCCAGTACTTC. It encodes CATSREWTGRTQYF.

This clone turned up a few times. The chain is built from TRBV28 and TRBJ2-7; D remains unclear. This CDR3 has 15 residues. Germline V gene data show CDR1 as MDHEN and CDR2 as SYDVKM. The ends were cut back, 4 bases at V and 1 base at J, with 14 bases in the middle. The CDR3 DNA sequence: TGTGCCAGCAGTTCCCCCCCCTCCGGATCCTACGAGCAGTACTTC. This gives the protein CASSSPPSGSYEQYF.